What follows are 28 T cell receptor beta chains derived from one specimen sequenced in a study of identical twins. TCRdb recomputed calls from the 5' RACE reads with MiXCR, one row per CDR3 protein. The data contain roughly 690,000 distinct CDR3 sequences, around 20% of them singletons. These data are also associated with another study on T cells expressing NK-cell markers.

The material sequenced was PBMCs. All receptors come from a young woman in good health.

V usage is TRBV6-5 and J usage is TRBJ2-1; perhaps D is TRBD1 or TRBD2 (5 bases each). Germline loops: CDR1 MNHEY, CDR2 SVGAGI. Trimming cost V 0 bases and J 10 bases, with 16 bases left between them. The CDR3 extends over 15 amino acids. For the CDR3, the DNA is TGTGCCAGCAGTTACTCCGGGACCCCGAAGTGGGAGCAGTTCTTC. Translating gives CASSYSGTPKWEQFF.

V and J are TRBV20-1 and TRBJ2-1; 10 bases are a match to TRBD2. Germline assignment: CDR1 DFQATT and CDR2 SNEGSKA (reference sequence). The J segment lost 4 bases and the V segment lost 5 bases, leaving 11 bases of the junction unmatched. The CDR3 extends over 16 amino acids. CDR3 amino acids: CSAGTRTSGVYNEQFF. CDR3 DNA: TGCAGTGCTGGGACCAGGACTAGCGGAGTTTACAATGAGCAGTTCTTC.

This clonotype has just a few counts. This sequence joins TRBV5-5 and TRBJ2-3; 7 bases line up with TRBD1. The germline gives CDR1 SGHKS, CDR2 YYEKEE (reference sequence). After removal of 0 bases from V and 10 bases from J, the junction contained 2 bases not matched to a gene. The CDR3 is 12 amino acids. The CDR3 reads CASSLVQGAQYF. As DNA, the CDR3 is TGTGCCAGCAGCTTGGTCCAGGGGGCGCAGTATTTT.

This clonotype was detected many times. The CDR3: CAISKTGLGAEQYF. CDR3 nucleotide sequence: TGTGCCATCAGCAAGACTGGTCTCGGTGCGGAGCAGTACTTC. The chain uses TRBV10-3 and TRBJ2-7; no firm D call. The CDR3 has 14 amino acids. Trimming left V 6 bases short and J 7 bases short, with 19 bases between. Germline-derived CDR1 and CDR2 are ENHRY and SYGVKD.

The chain has TRBV20-1 and TRBJ2-3, with 11 nucleotides matching TRBD2. This CDR3 is 16 amino acids long. Trimming took 5 bases from V and 2 from J; bases not matched to a gene: 9. Germline V gives CDR1 DFQATT, CDR2 SNEGSKA (reference sequence). CDR3 in DNA: TGCAGTGCTTTGAACCGACTAGCGGGGATCACAGATACGCAGTATTTT. This encodes CSALNRLAGITDTQYF.

This clonotype turned up a few times. The chain employs TRBV6-2 or TRBV6-3 and TRBJ2-2, with 9 positions matching TRBD2. This CDR3 comprises 18 residues. CDR1 and CDR2 (germline): MNHEY, SVGEGT. The ends lost 0 bases at V and 3 bases at J; junction bases unmatched: 8. CDR3 loop: CASSYSARGGPYTGELFF. CDR3 nucleotides: TGTGCCAGCAGTTACTCGGCGCGGGGGGGGCCCTACACCGGGGAGCTGTTTTTT.

The V gene is TRBV7-9, the J gene TRBJ1-1; tentatively, D is TRBD1 (5 bases). Trimming shortened V by 5 bases and J by 11 bases, and 21 bases separated the two germline ends. Germline CDR1 SEHNR, CDR2 FQNEAQ (reference sequence). This CDR3 is built from 14 residues. DNA of the CDR3: TGTGCCAGCAGCCCCCGGGGGGAAGGAGCTTCGGCTTTCTTT. Translated, it gives CASSPRGEGASAFF.

The count of this clonotype is one. V gene TRBV2 combines with J gene TRBJ2-5; D possibly corresponds to TRBD2 (6 bases). Germline V gene data show CDR1 as SNHLY and CDR2 as FYNNEI. The CDR3 consists of 16 residues. V shed 6 bases and J shed 5 bases, with 22 bases lying between them. CDR3 DNA: TGTGCCAGCAGGGGAGGAGGAGGAGGGGCTGGTGAGACCCAGTACTTC. It specifies CASRGGGGGAGETQYF.

This clonotype showed up just a few times. The chain has TRBV10-3 and TRBJ2-3; D might be TRBD2 (5 bases). V shed 2 bases and J shed 2 bases, with 11 bases lying between them. The CDR3 length is 15 residues. Germline lookup yields CDR1 ENHRY and CDR2 SYGVKD. DNA of the CDR3: TGTGCCATCAGTGAGCGGCTAGCCGACACAGATACGCAGTATTTT. It encodes CAISERLADTDTQYF.

In its sample, this clonotype was seen a few times. CDR3 sequence reads: CASSLATTTTGELFF. As DNA, the CDR3 is TGCGCCAGCAGCTTGGCCACGACAACCACCGGGGAGCTGTTTTTT. The chain employs TRBV5-1 and TRBJ2-2; D unresolved. Looked up from germline, CDR1 is SGHRS and CDR2 is YFSETQ. V lost 0 bases and J 4 bases, leaving 10 bases between the germline ends. This CDR3 is built from 15 residues.

This clonotype was seen only a few times. The rearrangement uses TRBV20-1 and TRBJ2-7; 7 bases map to TRBD1. CDR1 and CDR2 (germline): DFQATT, SNEGSKA (reference sequence). The CDR3 has 12 amino acids. The J segment lost 4 bases and the V segment lost 6 bases, leaving 6 bases of the junction unmatched. The CDR3 nucleotides are TGCAGTGCCTTGACAGGGACGTACGAGCAGTACTTC. Translation gives CSALTGTYEQYF.

The CDR3 DNA reads as TGCAGCGTTTGGGGGGTGAGGTTTTATGGCTACACCTTC. This encodes CSVWGVRFYGYTF. The J gene is TRBJ1-2, the V gene TRBV29-1, with D perhaps matching TRBD1 (5 bases). Trimming cost V 5 bases and J 5 bases, with 15 bases left between them. Germline V lookup: CDR1 SQVTM, CDR2 ANQGSEA. The length of the CDR3 is 13 residues.

The chain links TRBV6-2 or TRBV6-3 to TRBJ2-7; tentative D call: TRBD2 (5 bases). Trimming removed 6 bases from V and 2 bases from J, with 23 bases in between. Germline loops: CDR1 MNHEY, CDR2 SVGEGT. This CDR3 is built from 17 residues. CDR3 sequence (DNA): TGTGCCAGCAGCAACCCCCCCACGGGAAGGAACCCCTACGAGCAGTACTTC. This encodes CASSNPPTGRNPYEQYF.

This clonotype showed up just a few times. The genes are TRBV7-9 and TRBJ2-5; D call uncertain. The V end was cut by 1 base, the J end by 4 bases, with 10 bases between. Per germline, CDR1 SEHNR and CDR2 FQNEAQ (reference sequence). This CDR3 has 14 residues. DNA for the CDR3: TGTGCCAGCAGCTTAGGATCGGTGGGAGAGACCCAGTACTTC. It yields the protein CASSLGSVGETQYF.

The chain couples TRBV20-1 to TRBJ2-4; TRBD1 or TRBD2 may be the D gene (5 bases each). The CDR3 totals 12 residues. V was cut by 5 bases and J by 9 bases, with 14 bases left in between. Per germline, CDR1 DFQATT and CDR2 SNEGSKA (reference sequence). In nucleotides, the CDR3 is TGCAGTGCTCGGGACCTGTTGAGCATTCAGTACTTC. It specifies CSARDLLSIQYF.

V is TRBV7-2 and J is TRBJ2-3; TRBD2 matches at 10 bases. V was pared by 1 base and J by 8 bases, with 6 bases of the junction left unmatched. Germline CDR1 reads SGHTA; CDR2 reads FQGNSA. This CDR3 region has 15 residues. The CDR3 nucleotides read TGTGCCAGCAGCTTAGAGGAGCGGGGGGGCACTACGCAGTATTTT. As protein: CASSLEERGGTTQYF.

This clonotype appeared a few times. CDR3 sequence (DNA): TGTGCCAGCAGCTTAGATCCTGGGGTAGAGACCCAGTACTTC. Protein: CASSLDPGVETQYF. The chain uses TRBV11-2 and TRBJ2-5, with D unclear. Trimming shortened V by 0 bases and J by 4 bases, and 9 bases separated the two germline ends. The germline gives CDR1 SGHAT, CDR2 FQNNGV. The CDR3 is made up of 14 amino acids.

V gene TRBV12-3 or TRBV12-4 combines with J gene TRBJ2-5; D gene unclear. With 5 bases removed from V and 5 bases from J, the gap between germline ends came to 12 bases. CDR3 length equals 13 residues. This CDR3 is CASSPQIQETQYF. In nucleotides, the CDR3 is TGTGCCAGCAGTCCACAAATTCAGGAGACCCAGTACTTC.

CDR3 amino acids: CASSLGTAYSNQPQHF. CDR3 DNA sequence: TGTGCCAGCAGCTTGGGGACAGCATATAGCAATCAGCCCCAGCATTTT. This chain links TRBV7-9 with TRBJ1-5; TRBD1 matches 7 bases. The CDR3 loop spans 16 amino acids. The germline CDR1 and CDR2 sequences are SEHNR and FQNEAQ (reference sequence). Unmatched junction bases numbered 5, after V lost 3 bases and J lost 0 bases.

V usage is TRBV12-3 or TRBV12-4 and J usage is TRBJ1-5, with 11 bases aligning to TRBD1. The junction had 10 bases not matched to a gene; V was cut back by 6 bases and J by 9 bases. The CDR3 has 15 residues. In nucleotides, the CDR3 is TGTGCCAGCAGGATGGACAGGGGGCACAGCTGGCCCCAGCATTTT. It is translated as CASRMDRGHSWPQHF.

The J gene is TRBJ2-7, the V gene TRBV12-3 or TRBV12-4; D may match TRBD1 or TRBD2 (5 bases each). Trimming cost V 2 bases and J 7 bases, with 18 bases left between them. The CDR3 spans 15 residues. CDR3 in DNA: TGTGCCAGCAGTTTAACGGTTCGGGGCCTTGGGGAGCAGTACTTC. Translated: CASSLTVRGLGEQYF.

This chain links TRBV6-1 with TRBJ1-1, with TRBD1 as a possible D gene (5 bases). Germline V CDR1 and CDR2: MNHNS, SASEGT. The CDR3 is 14 amino acids. V shed 2 bases and J shed 3 bases, with 10 bases lying between them. CDR3 protein: CASSERDRYTEAFF. The DNA for the CDR3 is TGTGCCAGCAGTGAAAGAGACAGATACACTGAAGCTTTCTTT.

The rearrangement links TRBV24-1 to TRBJ2-1; 7 bases line up with TRBD1. J gave up 2 bases and V 3 bases, and 3 bases lay outside the gene matches. The CDR3 contains 15 residues. Germline assignment: CDR1 KGHDR and CDR2 SFDVKD. CDR3 nucleotide sequence: TGTGCCACCAGTGATCGGGACAGTCCCTACAATGAGCAGTTCTTC. Encoded protein: CATSDRDSPYNEQFF.

This clonotype was recorded a few times. This chain joins TRBV27 and TRBJ2-3; D might be TRBD2 (7 bases). The CDR3 totals 16 residues. Deletions cut 6 bases from V and 6 bases from J, with 22 bases between. Per the germline V gene, CDR1 is MNHEY and CDR2 is SMNVEV (reference sequence). CDR3 sequence: CASSELGGARGDTQYF. The CDR3 region has the DNA TGTGCCAGCAGCGAGCTGGGGGGGGCCCGGGGGGATACGCAGTATTTT.

There are many counts of this clonotype. The chain couples TRBV12-3 or TRBV12-4 to TRBJ2-5; D remains ambiguous. V was trimmed by 3 bases and J by 1 base, leaving 12 bases between them. This CDR3 has 15 residues. As DNA, the CDR3 is TGTGCCAGCAGTTTTGCGACACGGACCCAAGAGACCCAGTACTTC. Residues: CASSFATRTQETQYF.

This clonotype was counted ten times or more. J is TRBJ1-1 and V is TRBV6-1; D is unresolved. Trimming removed 1 base from V and 4 bases from J, with 10 bases in between. The germline gives CDR1 MNHNS, CDR2 SASEGT. CDR3 size: 14 residues. The chain's CDR3 is CASSEGGRSTEAFF. DNA for the CDR3: TGTGCCAGCAGTGAAGGGGGAAGGAGCACTGAAGCTTTCTTT.

There are many counts of this clonotype. The chain is built from TRBV13 and TRBJ1-4; tentative D call: TRBD1 (6 bases). This CDR3 spans 16 amino acids. In germline, CDR1 is PRHDT, CDR2 FYEKMQ (reference sequence). Trimming cost V 3 bases and J 2 bases, with 13 bases left between them. The CDR3 sequence: CASSLTGATTNEKLFF. CDR3 sequence (DNA): TGTGCCAGCAGCTTGACGGGGGCGACGACTAATGAAAAACTGTTTTTT.

The CDR3 DNA reads TGCAGTGCTAGCCCTAGCGGGAGCTCCTACGAGCAGTACTTC. This encodes CSASPSGSSYEQYF. This sequence joins TRBV20-1 and TRBJ2-7, with TRBD2 matching 10 bases. With V trimmed by 3 bases and J by 0 bases, 2 bases remained unmatched. Germline V gives CDR1 DFQATT, CDR2 SNEGSKA (reference sequence). CDR3 length: 14 amino acids.